The clone carrying this TCR beta chain occurred a few times. No antigen is known for it. The data belong to a study of cytomegalovirus exposure and HLA in healthy donors. Study results and limitations: Immune exposure information comprised only CMV serostatus.

Vbeta (60) and Jbeta (13) primers were used in the PCR. TCRdb's table, derived via immunoSEQ multiplex PCR, lists solely in-frame clones and lacks some. The sample carries 95,000 to 100,000 clones, 76% recorded once. The germline CDR1 and CDR2 sequences are SGHRS and YFSETQ. The trim removed 4 bases at V and 4 bases at J, leaving 6 bases unmatched. The CDR3 loop spans 14 amino acids. The genes are TRBV5-1 and TRBJ1-2, with 8 bases that match TRBD1. Sequencing was carried out using PBMCs. The TCR was taken from a man in his forties in good health and CMV-seronegative. For the CDR3, the DNA is TGCGCCAGCAGCGCCCGACAGGGGACCTATGGCTACACCTTC. Its protein product is CASSARQGTYGYTF. Full variable domain (rest looked up from reference TRBV5-1 and TRBJ1-2): KAGVTQTPRYLIKTRGQQVTLSCSPISGHRSVSWYQQTPGQGLQFLFEYFSETQRNKGNFPGRFSGRQFSNSRSEMNVSTLELGDSALYLCASSARQGTYGYTFGSGTRLTVV.